This T cell receptor beta chain was sequenced in a study of cytomegalovirus exposure and HLA in healthy donors. Germline V lookup: CDR1 LNHDA, CDR2 SQIVND (reference sequence). The CDR3 totals 14 residues. J lost 8 bases, V lost 4 bases, and 5 bases had no gene match. The PCR employed 60 Vbeta primers together with 13 Jbeta primers. The protocol was immunoSEQ multiplex PCR, while the TCRdb copy is restricted to in-frame clones and leaves out a portion. The profile covers 55,000 to 65,000 clones, with approximately 79% appearing a single time and 2.5% to 3.5% taken by the ten largest. This chain links TRBV19 with TRBJ1-6, with 7 bases that match TRBD1. Source material: PBMCs. This clonotype was obtained from a woman in her twenties or thirties in good health and CMV-seronegative. In DNA, the CDR3 is TGTGCCAGTAGTAACAGGGGAAAGGATTCACCCCTCCACTTT. Encoded protein: CASSNRGKDSPLHF. Based on the CDR3 plus reference TRBV19 and TRBJ1-6, the full variable domain is DGGITQSPKYLFRKEGQNVTLSCEQNLNHDAMYWYRQDPGQGLRLIYYSQIVNDFQKGDIAEGYSVSREKKESFPLTVTSAQKNPTAFYLCASSNRGKDSPLHFGNGTRLTVT.